Sequencing of this T cell receptor (beta chain) was carried out in a study of PD-L1 blockade in urothelial cancer. Study background: Blood underwent analysis 3 weeks (second dose) and 6 weeks after treatment began. A median blood sample held approximately 150,000 T cells and tens of thousands of unique TCRs.

Only in-frame clones appear in the TCRdb table, and some are missing; sequencing was by immunoSEQ multiplex PCR. Among more than 95,000 clones listed, around 89% were seen once. Germline values: CDR1 SGHRS, CDR2 YFSETQ. V was clipped by 0 bases and J by 4 bases, with 10 bases between them. The CDR3 length is 14 residues. Regarding time point: peripheral blood 6 weeks after treatment start. The chain couples TRBV5-1 to TRBJ1-1; D possibly corresponds to TRBD1 (5 bases). The sequence was collected from a man aged 55 to 70 with urothelial cancer. The sequenced sample was PBMCs, obtained around atezolizumab (anti-PD-L1) treatment. Written as DNA, the CDR3 is TGCGCCAGCAGCTTGGTCGGGGGGGGCACTGAAGCTTTCTTT. Protein sequence: CASSLVGGGTEAFF.